The rows below give T cell receptor beta chains drawn from one sample of a study of molecular identifiers for immune sequencing clone quantification. One entry per CDR3 protein, called by TCRdb with MiXCR from the PCR reads. The sample has 40,000 to 45,000 distinct CDR3 sequences; around 21% are singletons. The sequenced sample was naive CD8+ T cells from blood, with Jurkat cell RNA spiked in. The source is a human donor in good health. Some libraries in this study had Jurkat cell RNA spiked in. The CDR3 runs from the conserved cysteine through the conserved F or W. The order of the fields is J gene, V gene, D gene, clone size, CDR3 DNA, CDR3 protein. D genes are given only for firm matches. Clone sizes are given selectively: once, few, many, or a class where the clone is expanded.

>TRBJ2-7|TRBV7-9|TRBD1|once
TGTGCCAGCAGCCAAGTATGGACAGGGAGAACCTACGAGCAGTACTTC
CASSQVWTGRTYEQYF
>TRBJ1-1|TRBV12-5|TRBD1|many
TGTGCTAGTGGTTTGGTCCCGGGACAGGGGGCAGAGACTGAAGCTTTCTTT
CASGLVPGQGAETEAFF
>TRBJ2-2|TRBV12-3/TRBV12-4|NA|many
TGTGCCAGCGGTTTAGGGTCCCCCGGGGAGCTGTTTTTT
CASGLGSPGELFF
>TRBJ2-4|TRBV23-1|NA|few
TGCGCCAGCAGTCTTAGGAGGGGCCGTTTAGCCATTATCCAAAAAGTCATTCAGTACTTC
CASSLRRGRLAIIQKVIQYF
>TRBJ2-6|TRBV5-8|NA|many
TGTGCCAGTAAAATGGGGGCCAACGTCCTGACTTTC
CASKMGANVLTF
>TRBJ2-2|TRBV12-3/TRBV12-4|NA|many
TGTGCCAGCAGTTTCGGCCGGGAGCTGTTTTTT
CASSFGRELFF
>TRBJ2-7|TRBV3-1|TRBD2|many
TGTGCCAGCAGCCAAGGTTTTGAACTAGCGGGACTTTACGAGCAGTACTTC
CASSQGFELAGLYEQYF
>TRBJ2-7|TRBV7-9|TRBD2|many
TGTGCCAGCGCTCCACCAGGTTTCGGGGGGAACTACGAGCAGTACTTC
CASAPPGFGGNYEQYF
>TRBJ2-7|TRBV20-1|NA|NA
TGCAGTGCTAGCCCCTGGGACAAAGGTTCCTACGAGCAGTACTTC
CSASPWDKGSYEQYF
>TRBJ2-1|TRBV12-3/TRBV12-4|NA|NA
TGTGCCAGCAAAACACGGGGCAGGGGATACAATGGGCAGTTCTTC
CASKTRGRGYNGQFF
>TRBJ1-1|TRBV12-3/TRBV12-4|NA|NA
TGTGCCATCCTAATTCACCGGGACCATACTGAAGCTTTCTTT
CAILIHRDHTEAFF
>TRBJ2-4|TRBV6-2/TRBV6-3|TRBD2|many
TGTGCCAGCAGTTGGACTAGCGGTCTAGCCAAAAACATTCAGTACTTC
CASSWTSGLAKNIQYF
>TRBJ2-5|TRBV10-3|TRBD2|many
TGTGCCATCAGTGAGTCGCCTCAGGGAGGGGAGACCCAGTACTTC
CAISESPQGGETQYF
>TRBJ2-7|TRBV27|TRBD1|many
TGTGCCAGCAGCCCGGGACAGAGTTCCTACGAGCAGTACTTC
CASSPGQSSYEQYF
>TRBJ2-7|TRBV7-6|NA|many
TGTGCCAGCAGCCCTAACCCCTCCTACGAGCAGTACTTC
CASSPNPSYEQYF
>TRBJ2-3|TRBV20-1|TRBD2|many
TGCAGTGCCCGAACGCGGGGGTTGGTAGATACGCAGTATTTT
CSARTRGLVDTQYF
>TRBJ1-1|TRBV4-3|NA|many
TGCGCCAGCAGCCCGACATCCGTTGACACTGAAGCTTTCTTT
CASSPTSVDTEAFF